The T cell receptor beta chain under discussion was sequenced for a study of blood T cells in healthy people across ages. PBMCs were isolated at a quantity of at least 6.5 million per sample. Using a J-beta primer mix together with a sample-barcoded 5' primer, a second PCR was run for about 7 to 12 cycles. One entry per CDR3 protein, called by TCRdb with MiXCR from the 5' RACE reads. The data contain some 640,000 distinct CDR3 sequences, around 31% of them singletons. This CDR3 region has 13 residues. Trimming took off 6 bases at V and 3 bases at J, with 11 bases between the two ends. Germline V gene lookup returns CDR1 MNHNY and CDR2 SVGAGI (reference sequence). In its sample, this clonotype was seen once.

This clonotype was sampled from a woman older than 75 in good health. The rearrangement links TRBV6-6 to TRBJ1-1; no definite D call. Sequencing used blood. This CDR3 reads CASRPGRDTEAFF. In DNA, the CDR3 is TGTGCCAGCAGACCCGGGAGGGACACTGAAGCTTTCTTT.